A single sample gave rise to the 12 T cell receptor beta chains below, sequenced in a study of blood T cell repertoires in COVID-19. Method: immunoSEQ multiplex PCR; TCRdb's copy keeps in-frame clones and lacks some. Found here are hundreds of thousands of clones, roughly 87% of them singletons; the top ten hold about 2.2%. Sequencing used peripheral blood. These receptors all stem from a woman in her forties or fifties who had recovered from COVID-19.

This chain joins TRBV7-9 and TRBJ1-2; TRBD1 is a possible D gene (6 bases). Germline CDR1 is SEHNR and CDR2 is FQNEAQ (reference sequence). The germline V and J ends were trimmed by 5 bases and 4 bases, with 14 bases remaining between them. CDR3 length: 14 residues. Here the CDR3 reads CASSNSRGGYGYTF. Written as DNA, the CDR3 is TGTGCCAGCAGCAACTCTCGAGGGGGCTATGGCTACACCTTC.

The chain carries TRBV6-2 or TRBV6-3 and TRBJ2-7; D gene unclear. Trimming stripped 1 base from V and 2 bases from J, with 3 bases between. Germline loops: CDR1 MNHEY, CDR2 SVGEGT. The length of the CDR3 is 12 residues. CDR3 loop: CASSYYTYEQYF. CDR3 nucleotides: TGTGCCAGCAGTTACTACACCTACGAGCAGTACTTC.

This rearrangement joins TRBV19 to TRBJ2-1, with TRBD1 identical over 12 bases. CDR1 LNHDA and CDR2 SQIVND come from the germline V gene (reference sequence). J was trimmed by 2 bases and V by 6 bases; bases with no gene match: 2. CDR3 length: 15 amino acids. The CDR3: CASSRDRGPYNEQFF. The CDR3 DNA follows: TGTGCCAGTAGCCGGGACAGGGGGCCCTACAATGAGCAGTTCTTC.

V is TRBV18 and J is TRBJ1-1, with D perhaps TRBD1 (6 bases). CDR1 KGHSH and CDR2 LQKENI come from the germline V gene. The germline V and J ends were trimmed by 2 bases and 1 base, with 8 bases remaining between them. The CDR3 runs to 14 residues. CDR3 region: CASSPGRGNTEAFF. The CDR3 region has the DNA TGTGCCAGCTCACCAGGCAGGGGGAACACTGAAGCTTTCTTT.

The chain employs TRBV3-1 (or the pseudogene TRBV3-2) and TRBJ2-2; D is ambiguous. The CDR3 spans 13 residues. V was shortened by 5 bases and J by 1 base, with 5 bases between the two germline ends. Germline V gives CDR1 LGHDT, CDR2 YNNKEL (reference sequence). DNA for the CDR3: TGTGCCAGCAGCTCACTGAACACCGGGGAGCTGTTTTTT. This sequence encodes CASSSLNTGELFF.

On this clone itself: The sample contains more than one DNA sequence encoding this CDR3. V and J are TRBV28 and TRBJ1-2, with TRBD1 identical over 8 bases. The CDR3 covers 12 residues. Germline CDR1 MDHEN, CDR2 SYDVKM. V trimming: 8 bases; J trimming: 4 bases; junction bases outside the gene matches: 3. The CDR3 region has the DNA TGTGCCAGCGAGGACAGGGCCTATGGCTACACCTTC. Translating it yields CASEDRAYGYTF.

The rearrangement joins TRBV30 to TRBJ2-3; TRBD2 aligns across 7 bases. There are 15 residues in the CDR3. Germline V CDR1 and CDR2: GTSNPN, SVGIG (reference sequence). V lost 2 bases, J lost 3 bases, and 8 bases stayed unmatched. The CDR3 reads CAWSSTLGGTDTQYF. In DNA, the CDR3 is TGTGCCTGGAGTTCGACCCTGGGGGGGACAGATACGCAGTATTTT.

The chain has TRBV10-2 and TRBJ1-2, with D hard to call. The CDR3 is 14 residues long. The germline CDR1 and CDR2 sequences are WSHSY and SAAADI. V was clipped by 0 bases and J by 2 bases, with 7 bases between them. CDR3 sequence reads: CASSESRNNYGYTF. In DNA form, the CDR3 reads TGCGCCAGCAGTGAGTCGAGGAACAACTATGGCTACACCTTC.

This clone was recorded only once. The chain uses TRBV5-4 and TRBJ2-2; TRBD2 matches at 11 bases. This CDR3 is built from 16 residues. Trimming removed 4 bases from V and 1 base from J; junction bases left unmatched: 3. In germline, CDR1 is SGHNT, CDR2 YYREEE (reference sequence). The CDR3 reads CASSSGLAGNTGELFF. The CDR3 DNA is TGTGCCAGCAGCAGTGGACTAGCGGGGAACACCGGGGAGCTGTTTTTT.

The V and J genes are TRBV7-2 and TRBJ1-5, with 7 bases that match TRBD1. Germline CDR1 is SGHTA and CDR2 is FQGNSA. V lost 6 bases, J lost 0 bases, and 5 bases stayed unmatched. The CDR3 spans 15 residues. CDR3 in amino acids: CASSSGQVSNQPQHF. The DNA for the CDR3 is TGTGCCAGCAGTTCCGGACAGGTTAGCAATCAGCCCCAGCATTTT.

This clone was recorded only once. The gene calls are TRBV4-1 and TRBJ2-1; 10 bases match TRBD2. With V trimmed by 1 base and J by 5 bases, 5 bases remained unmatched. The CDR3 runs to 16 residues. Germline CDR1 MGHRA, CDR2 YSYEKL. The CDR3 DNA reads as TGCGCCAGCAGCCAAGGCGGGCTAGCGGGGGACAATGAGCAGTTCTTC. Encoded protein: CASSQGGLAGDNEQFF.

The chain uses TRBV7-6 and TRBJ1-4, with D possibly being TRBD1 (6 bases). This CDR3 spans 15 amino acids. Germline V gives CDR1 SGHVS, CDR2 FNYEAQ. V was pared by 1 base and J by 1 base, with 7 bases between. CDR3 nucleotides: TGTGCCAGCAGCTTAGAACAGGGAACTAATGAAAAACTGTTTTTT. As protein: CASSLEQGTNEKLFF.